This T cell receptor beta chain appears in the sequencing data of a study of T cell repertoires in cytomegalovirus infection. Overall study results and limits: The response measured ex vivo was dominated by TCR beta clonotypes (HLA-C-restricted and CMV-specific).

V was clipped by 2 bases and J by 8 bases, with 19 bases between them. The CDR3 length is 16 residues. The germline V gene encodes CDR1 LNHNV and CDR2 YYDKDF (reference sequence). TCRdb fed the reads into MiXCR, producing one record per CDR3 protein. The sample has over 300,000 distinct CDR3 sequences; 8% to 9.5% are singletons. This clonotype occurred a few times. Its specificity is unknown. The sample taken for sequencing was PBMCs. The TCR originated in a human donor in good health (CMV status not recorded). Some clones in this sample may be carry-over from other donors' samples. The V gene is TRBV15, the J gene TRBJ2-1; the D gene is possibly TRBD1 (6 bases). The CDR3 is CATSRTGTPRGDEQFF. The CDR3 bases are TGTGCCACCAGCAGAACCGGGACACCACGAGGGGATGAGCAGTTCTTC.